What follows is one T cell receptor beta chain and its context. The CDR3 covers 16 residues. The V segment lost 1 base and the J segment 7 bases; nucleotides outside the gene matches: 8. Germline loops: CDR1 LGHDT, CDR2 YNNKEL (reference sequence). The source of the sample is a study of blood T cell repertoires in COVID-19. About the research overall: Samples representing acute and convalescent COVID-19 were sourced from the United States, Italy and Spain. From T cells, B-cell-depleted T cells, or PBMCs came the material, which was cDNA or gDNA.

In the original workflow: Estimates of nucleated cell counts were drawn from the amplification of reference gene primers. Generated by immunoSEQ multiplex PCR, the TCRdb table keeps only in-frame clones and is missing some. The DNA was the basis for D and trimming; V, J and clone size are from that table. The data contain fewer than 350,000 clones, 88% of them seen just once; the ten biggest clones take up 1.5% to 2%. The clonotype was recovered from a woman under 40 with COVID-19, enrolled during active disease. Source material: peripheral blood. This chain links TRBV3-1 (or the pseudogene TRBV3-2) with TRBJ2-1, with 9 bases fitting TRBD2. The DNA for the CDR3 is TGTGCCAGCAGCCAAGGTCGCGGGGGGGCGGGAAATGAGCAGTTCTTC. This sequence encodes CASSQGRGGAGNEQFF.